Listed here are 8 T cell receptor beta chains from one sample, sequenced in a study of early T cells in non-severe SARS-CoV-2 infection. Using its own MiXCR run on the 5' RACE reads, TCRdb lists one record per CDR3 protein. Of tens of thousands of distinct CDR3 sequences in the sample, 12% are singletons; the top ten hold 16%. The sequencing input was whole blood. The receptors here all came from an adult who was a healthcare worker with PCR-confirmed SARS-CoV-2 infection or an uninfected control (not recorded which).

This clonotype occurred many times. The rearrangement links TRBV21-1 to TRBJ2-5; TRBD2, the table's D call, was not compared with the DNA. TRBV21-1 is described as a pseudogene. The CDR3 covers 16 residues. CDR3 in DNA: TGTGCCAGCAGTACTAGGACTAGCGAGAACCAAGAGACCCAGTACTTC. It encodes CASSTRTSENQETQYF.

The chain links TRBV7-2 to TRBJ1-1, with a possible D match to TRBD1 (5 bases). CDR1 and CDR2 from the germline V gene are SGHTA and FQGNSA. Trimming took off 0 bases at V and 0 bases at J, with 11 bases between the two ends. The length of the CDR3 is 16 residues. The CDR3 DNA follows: TGTGCCAGCAGCTTAGCGACGACGGACATGAACACTGAAGCTTTCTTT. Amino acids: CASSLATTDMNTEAFF.

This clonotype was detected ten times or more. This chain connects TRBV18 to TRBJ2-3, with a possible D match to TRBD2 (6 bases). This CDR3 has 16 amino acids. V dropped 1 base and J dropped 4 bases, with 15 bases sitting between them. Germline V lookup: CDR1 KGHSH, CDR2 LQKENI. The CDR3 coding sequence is TGTGCCAGCTCACCACGACTAGTAGGAGGCGCAGATACGCAGTATTTT. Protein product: CASSPRLVGGADTQYF. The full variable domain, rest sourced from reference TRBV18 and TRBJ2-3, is NAGVMQNPRHLVRRRGQEARLRCSPMKGHSHVYWYRQLPEEGLKFMVYLQKENIIDESGMPKERFSAEFPKEGPSILRIQQVVRGDSAAYFCASSPRLVGGADTQYFGPGTRLTVL.

The CDR3, as DNA: TGTGCCAGCAGTTTAGAGGGCAGAGAGTATGGCTACACCTTC. This translates into CASSLEGREYGYTF. The chain carries TRBV12-3 or TRBV12-4 and TRBJ1-2; D gene uncertain. Trimming left V 1 base short and J 5 bases short, with 11 bases between. The CDR3 extends over 14 amino acids.

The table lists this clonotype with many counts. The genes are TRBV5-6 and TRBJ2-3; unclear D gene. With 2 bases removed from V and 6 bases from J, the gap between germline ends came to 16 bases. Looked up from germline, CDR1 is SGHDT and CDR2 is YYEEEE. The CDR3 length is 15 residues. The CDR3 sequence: CASSLIGVPADTQYF. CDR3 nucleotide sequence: TGTGCCAGCAGCTTAATCGGCGTCCCGGCTGATACGCAGTATTTT.

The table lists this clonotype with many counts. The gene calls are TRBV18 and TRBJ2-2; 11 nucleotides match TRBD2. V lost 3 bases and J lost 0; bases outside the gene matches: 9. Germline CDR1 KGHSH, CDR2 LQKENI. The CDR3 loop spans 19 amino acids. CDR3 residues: CASSPALAGGTSNTGELFF. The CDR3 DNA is TGTGCCAGCTCACCCGCCCTAGCGGGGGGAACATCGAACACCGGGGAGCTGTTTTTT.

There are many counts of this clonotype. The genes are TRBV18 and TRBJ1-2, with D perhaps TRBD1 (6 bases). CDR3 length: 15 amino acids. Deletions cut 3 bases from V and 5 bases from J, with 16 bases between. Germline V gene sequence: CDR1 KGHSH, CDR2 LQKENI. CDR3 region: CASSPPDSPFYGYTF. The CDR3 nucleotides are TGTGCCAGCTCACCGCCGGACAGCCCCTTTTATGGCTACACCTTC. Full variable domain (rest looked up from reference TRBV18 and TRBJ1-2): NAGVMQNPRHLVRRRGQEARLRCSPMKGHSHVYWYRQLPEEGLKFMVYLQKENIIDESGMPKERFSAEFPKEGPSILRIQQVVRGDSAAYFCASSPPDSPFYGYTFGSGTRLTVV.

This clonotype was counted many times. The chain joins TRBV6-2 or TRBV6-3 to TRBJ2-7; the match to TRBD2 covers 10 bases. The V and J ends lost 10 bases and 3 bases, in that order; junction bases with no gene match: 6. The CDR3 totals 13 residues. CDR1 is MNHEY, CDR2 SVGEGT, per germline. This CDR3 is CATQLAGLYEQYF. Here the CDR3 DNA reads TGTGCCACCCAACTAGCGGGACTCTACGAGCAGTACTTC.